Detailed here is one T cell receptor (beta chain). The record originates from a study of CXCR3-negative and CXCR3-positive naive CD8 T cells. The CDR3 spans 15 residues. Germline V gene sequence: CDR1 SEHNR, CDR2 FQNEAQ (reference sequence). The authors prepared UMI-labeled TRB cDNA libraries by 5' RACE. TCRdb reanalyzed the 5' RACE reads, giving one entry per CDR3 protein sequence and no DNA. The sample features over 100,000 distinct CDR3 sequences, with approximately 0.29% in its top ten. The sequence was collected from a human donor in good health. Some clones in this sample may be carry-over from other donors' samples. The rearrangement uses TRBV7-9 and TRBJ1-4. The sample taken for sequencing was naive CXCR3- CD8+ T cells from blood. Indicated subset: CD45RO-CCR7+CD27+CD95- naive CD8+ T cells lacking CXCR3 (TNR3-). Here the CDR3 reads CASSLDAQSNGKLFF.